What follows are 16 T cell receptor beta chains derived from one specimen sequenced in a study of T-cell memory formation after mild COVID-19. TCRdb independently ran MiXCR on the 5' RACE reads; one entry per CDR3 protein. The table records 350,000 to 400,000 distinct CDR3 sequences, over 20% of them present only once. What was sequenced was PBMCs or a T cell subset sorted from them (not recorded which). The receptors here all came from an adult woman who had mild COVID-19 (a few samples of this study predate the infection). Cell type and time point are not known.

The chain uses TRBV12-3 or TRBV12-4 and TRBJ2-7, with a possible D match to TRBD2 (5 bases). Trimming left V 8 bases short and J 2 bases short, with 10 bases between. The CDR3 loop spans 12 amino acids. The CDR3: CASRGSAYEQYF. Here the CDR3 DNA reads TGTGCCAGCCGCGGTAGCGCCTACGAGCAGTACTTC.

This clonotype was found many times. This chain joins TRBV7-8 and TRBJ2-1, with D perhaps TRBD2 (5 bases). Germline V gives CDR1 SGHVS, CDR2 FQNEAQ. The ends were cut back, 4 bases at V and 9 bases at J, with 10 bases in the middle. The CDR3 length is 12 residues. CDR3 sequence (DNA): TGTGCCAGCAGCTCACTAGATTTTGAGCAGTTCTTC. Translated: CASSSLDFEQFF.

The chain combines TRBV7-9 with TRBJ2-5; D is unclear. The germline V and J ends were trimmed by 5 bases and 5 bases, with 21 bases remaining between them. The CDR3 extends over 16 amino acids. Germline V CDR1 and CDR2: SEHNR, FQNEAQ (reference sequence). The CDR3 sequence: CASSPTTPASLETQYF. In nucleotides, the CDR3 is TGTGCCAGCAGCCCCACGACCCCAGCGTCATTGGAGACCCAGTACTTC.

In the case of this clonotype: One end of the junction does not line up with germline, which may come from a read error. The chain employs TRBV7-7 and TRBJ2-5; 12 positions agree with TRBD2. CDR3 length: 16 residues. Per germline, CDR1 SSHAT and CDR2 FNYEAQ (reference sequence). The CDR3 DNA reads TGTGCTAGCAGCACCCTGATGGGACTAGCGGGAGAGACCCAGTACTTC. This codes for CASSTLMGLAGETQYF.

By its share, this clonotype is medium-sized. This sequence joins TRBV27 and TRBJ2-5, with unresolved D. Trimming pared 6 bases from V and 1 base from J, leaving 9 bases between. The CDR3 extends over 13 amino acids. Germline V gives CDR1 MNHEY, CDR2 SMNVEV (reference sequence). CDR3 sequence reads: CASSFGIQETQYF. The CDR3 coding sequence is TGTGCCAGCAGCTTCGGAATCCAAGAGACCCAGTACTTC.

The J gene is TRBJ1-1, the V gene TRBV29-1; unclear D gene. V was clipped by 4 bases and J by 1 base, with 10 bases between them. This CDR3 contains 13 residues. Per the germline V gene, CDR1 is SQVTM and CDR2 is ANQGSEA. CDR3 residues: CSVVTQTNTEAFF. The DNA of the CDR3 is TGCAGCGTTGTCACACAGACGAACACTGAAGCTTTCTTT.

This rearrangement joins TRBV24-1 to TRBJ2-1, with 7 bases aligning to TRBD2. The ends lost 2 bases at V and 6 bases at J; junction bases unmatched: 3. Germline-derived CDR1 and CDR2 are KGHDR and SFDVKD. The CDR3 runs 14 residues. The CDR3 here is CATSDWGRGNEQFF. The CDR3 DNA is TGTGCCACCAGTGATTGGGGGAGGGGCAATGAGCAGTTCTTC.

This chain joins TRBV10-3 and TRBJ2-3, with D possibly TRBD1 on 5 matching bases. This CDR3 region has 14 residues. V lost 3 bases to trimming and J lost 5 bases, with 12 bases between them. In germline, CDR1 is ENHRY, CDR2 SYGVKD. In DNA, the CDR3 is TGTGCCATCAGTGAAGGCAGGGAAGGAGATACGCAGTATTTT. It encodes CAISEGREGDTQYF.

Only a few counts were recorded for this clonotype. The chain is built from TRBV7-2 and TRBJ2-5; D not resolved. The germline V gene encodes CDR1 SGHTA and CDR2 FQGNSA. The CDR3 runs to 16 residues. The ends were cut back, 1 base at V and 3 bases at J, with 15 bases in the middle. CDR3 sequence reads: CASSLGYRPQKETQYF. The CDR3 DNA reads as TGTGCCAGCAGCTTAGGATATAGGCCCCAGAAAGAGACCCAGTACTTC.

This clonotype was observed a handful of times. The chain combines TRBV4-2 with TRBJ1-1, with unresolved D. CDR3 length equals 16 residues. The germline gives CDR1 LGHNA, CDR2 YNFKEQ. Trimming removed 0 bases at V and 0 bases at J, with 11 bases between. The CDR3 sequence: CASSQEQALMNTEAFF. CDR3 nucleotide sequence: TGTGCCAGCAGCCAAGAGCAGGCCCTTATGAACACTGAAGCTTTCTTT.

This rearrangement joins TRBV27 to TRBJ2-5; 9 bases are a match to TRBD1. J was trimmed by 2 bases and V by 6 bases; bases with no gene match: 16. The CDR3 loop spans 18 amino acids. Germline loops: CDR1 MNHEY, CDR2 SMNVEV (reference sequence). CDR3 in amino acids: CASSPRGQGSLLQETQYF. CDR3 DNA: TGTGCCAGCAGCCCCCGTGGACAGGGGTCCCTCCTTCAAGAGACCCAGTACTTC.

Only a few counts were recorded for this clonotype. The chain couples TRBV9 to TRBJ2-3; TRBD2 matches at 7 bases. CDR3 length: 16 amino acids. J was trimmed by 6 bases and V by 0 bases; bases with no gene match: 10. Germline V lookup: CDR1 SGDLS, CDR2 YYNGEE. CDR3 in DNA: TGTGCCAGCAGCGTAGGTCTAGCGGAGGCTGGGGATACGCAGTATTTT. It translates to CASSVGLAEAGDTQYF.

This clonotype has more than one count but fewer than ten. The rearrangement links TRBV5-5 to TRBJ2-4; 7 positions agree with TRBD1. The ends lost 3 bases at V and 3 bases at J; junction bases unmatched: 18. Germline V gene lookup returns CDR1 SGHKS and CDR2 YYEKEE (reference sequence). This CDR3 comprises 19 residues. The chain's CDR3 is CASSSHDRAIVLVKNIQYF. CDR3 nucleotides: TGTGCCAGCAGCTCCCATGACAGGGCGATCGTATTAGTCAAAAACATTCAGTACTTC.

V and J are TRBV7-9 and TRBJ1-1; 7 bases match TRBD1. The CDR3 is made up of 13 amino acids. With 3 bases clipped from V and 7 bases from J, the junction kept 5 bases outside the gene matches. Per the germline V gene, CDR1 is SEHNR and CDR2 is FQNEAQ (reference sequence). The CDR3 nucleotides read TGTGCCAGCAGCTTCACAGGGGTGGGTGAAGCTTTCTTT. Residues: CASSFTGVGEAFF.

This chain's CDR3 is CASSLNQGLNTEAFF. The CDR3, as DNA: TGCGCCAGCAGCTTGAACCAGGGACTGAACACTGAAGCTTTCTTT. The genes are TRBV5-1 and TRBJ1-1; D is perhaps TRBD1 (5 bases). Germline V gives CDR1 SGHRS, CDR2 YFSETQ. This CDR3 has 15 residues. Trimming took off 1 base at V and 0 bases at J, with 10 bases between the two ends. Filled out from reference TRBV5-1 and TRBJ1-1, the complete variable domain reads KAGVTQTPRYLIKTRGQQVTLSCSPISGHRSVSWYQQTPGQGLQFLFEYFSETQRNKGNFPGRFSGRQFSNSRSEMNVSTLELGDSALYLCASSLNQGLNTEAFFGQGTRLTVV.

The V and J genes are TRBV10-2 and TRBJ2-3, with 10 bases lining up with TRBD2. CDR1 WSHSY and CDR2 SAAADI come from the germline V gene. The CDR3 sequence is 16 residues long. V lost 2 bases, J lost 4 bases, and 6 bases stayed unmatched. The CDR3 protein is CASSERSGGAADTQYF. The CDR3 DNA reads as TGCGCCAGCAGTGAGCGAAGCGGGGGGGCGGCAGATACGCAGTATTTT.